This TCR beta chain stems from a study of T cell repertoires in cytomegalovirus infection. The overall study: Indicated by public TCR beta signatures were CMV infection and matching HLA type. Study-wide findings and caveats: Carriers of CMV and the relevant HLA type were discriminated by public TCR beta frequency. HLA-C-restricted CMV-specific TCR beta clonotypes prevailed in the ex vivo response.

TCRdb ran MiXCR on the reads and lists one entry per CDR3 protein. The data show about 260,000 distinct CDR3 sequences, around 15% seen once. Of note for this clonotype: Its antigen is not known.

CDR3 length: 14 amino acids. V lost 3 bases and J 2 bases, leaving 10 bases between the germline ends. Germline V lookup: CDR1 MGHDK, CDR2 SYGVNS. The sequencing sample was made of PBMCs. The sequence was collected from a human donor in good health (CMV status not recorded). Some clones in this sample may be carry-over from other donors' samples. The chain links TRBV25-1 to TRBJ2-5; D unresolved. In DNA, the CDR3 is TGTGCCAGCAGTGAGCCTAAGGCGCAAGAGACCCAGTACTTC. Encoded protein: CASSEPKAQETQYF.